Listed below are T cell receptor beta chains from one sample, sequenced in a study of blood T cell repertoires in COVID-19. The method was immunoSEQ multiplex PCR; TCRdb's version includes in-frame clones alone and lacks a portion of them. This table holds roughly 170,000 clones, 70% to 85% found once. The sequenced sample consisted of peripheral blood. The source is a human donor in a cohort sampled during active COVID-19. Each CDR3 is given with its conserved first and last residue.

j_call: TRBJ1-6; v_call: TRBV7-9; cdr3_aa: CASSLGAPLHF
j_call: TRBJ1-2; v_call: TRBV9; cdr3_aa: CASSVQGGNYGYTF
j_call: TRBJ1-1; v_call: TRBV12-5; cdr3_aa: CASGLLSGVSNTEAFF
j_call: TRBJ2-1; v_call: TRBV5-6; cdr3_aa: CASSLVGHSAYSYNEQFF
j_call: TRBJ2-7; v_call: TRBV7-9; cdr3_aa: CASSPVGERTYEQYF
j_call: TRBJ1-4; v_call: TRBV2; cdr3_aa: CASSVRGAPNEKLFF
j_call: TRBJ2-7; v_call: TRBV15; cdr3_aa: CATSASGNEQYF
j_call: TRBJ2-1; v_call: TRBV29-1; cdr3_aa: CSAHITLGTGSDQFF
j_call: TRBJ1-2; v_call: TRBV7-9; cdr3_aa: CASSPPGGYGYTF
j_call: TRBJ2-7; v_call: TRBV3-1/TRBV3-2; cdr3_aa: CASSHSGGAYEQYF
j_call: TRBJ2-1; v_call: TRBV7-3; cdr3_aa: CASSLTGGAPYNEQFF
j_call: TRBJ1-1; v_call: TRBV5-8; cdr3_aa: CASSLAERGTEAFF
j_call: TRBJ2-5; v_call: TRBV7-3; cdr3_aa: CASSLPFGTGKETQYF
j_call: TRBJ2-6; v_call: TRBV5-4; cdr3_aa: CASSSQGTGANVLTF
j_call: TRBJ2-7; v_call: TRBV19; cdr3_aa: CASSKEGLAGGPYEQYF
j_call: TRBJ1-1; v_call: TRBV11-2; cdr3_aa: CASSLVDGMNTEAFF
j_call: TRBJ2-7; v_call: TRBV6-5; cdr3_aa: CASGRDRSYEQYF
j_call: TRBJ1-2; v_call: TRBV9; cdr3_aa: CASSLGSGYTF
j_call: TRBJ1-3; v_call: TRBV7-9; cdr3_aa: CASSSRGTSGNTIYF
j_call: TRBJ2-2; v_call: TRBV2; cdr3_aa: CASTALRVGAGELFF
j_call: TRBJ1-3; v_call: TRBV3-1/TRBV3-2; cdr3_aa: CASRDGTGLNTIYF
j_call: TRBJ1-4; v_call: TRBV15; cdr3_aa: CATSRVSDSQKLFF
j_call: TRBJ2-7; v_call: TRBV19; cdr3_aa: CASRGTGIYEQYF
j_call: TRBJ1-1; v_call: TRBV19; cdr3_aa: CASTQGAITEAFF
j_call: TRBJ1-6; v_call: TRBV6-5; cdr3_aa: CASSRTGVNSPLHF
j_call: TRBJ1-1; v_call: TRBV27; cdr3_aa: CASSLVGGGTEAFF
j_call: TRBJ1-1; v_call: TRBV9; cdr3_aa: CASSVGGKGGTTEAFF
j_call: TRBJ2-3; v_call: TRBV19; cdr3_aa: CASSITRALGYTQYF
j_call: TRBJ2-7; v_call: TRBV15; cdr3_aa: CATSSGGGPSYEQYF
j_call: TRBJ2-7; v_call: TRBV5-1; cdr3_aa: CASSLGLSEQYF
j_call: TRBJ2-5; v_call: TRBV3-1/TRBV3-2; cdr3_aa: CASSQEGTGEQETQYF
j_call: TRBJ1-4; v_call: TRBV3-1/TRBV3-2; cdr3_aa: CASSQVFREDEKLFF
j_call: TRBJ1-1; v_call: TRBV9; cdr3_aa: CASSPGTGAMNTEAFF
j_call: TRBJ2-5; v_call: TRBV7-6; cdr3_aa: CASSLDSRTSGEGETQYF
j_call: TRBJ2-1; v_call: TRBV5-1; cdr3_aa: CASSLDTNNEQFF
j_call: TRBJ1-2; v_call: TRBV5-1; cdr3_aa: CASSLDGGAGYTF
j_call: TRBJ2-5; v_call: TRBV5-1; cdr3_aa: CASSLTGEETQYF
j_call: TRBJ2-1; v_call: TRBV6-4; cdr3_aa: CASSPTGTQDNEQFF
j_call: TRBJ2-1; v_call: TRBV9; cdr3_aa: CASSASSFNEQFF
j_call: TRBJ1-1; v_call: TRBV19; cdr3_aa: CASSLRELNTEAFF
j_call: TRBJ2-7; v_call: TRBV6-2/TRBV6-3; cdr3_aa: CASSYLSFSGTGPYEQYF
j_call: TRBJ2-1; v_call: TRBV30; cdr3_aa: CAWRFPPYEQFF
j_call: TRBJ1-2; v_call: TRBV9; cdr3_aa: CASSFRTGGDGYTF
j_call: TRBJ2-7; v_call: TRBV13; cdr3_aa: CASSRTGTSGTYEQYF
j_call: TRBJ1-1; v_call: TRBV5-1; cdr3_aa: CASSSQGVGLSTEAFF
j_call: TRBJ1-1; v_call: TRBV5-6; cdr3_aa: CASSLGHNTEAFF
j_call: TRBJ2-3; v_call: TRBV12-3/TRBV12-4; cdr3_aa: CASSPLLDTQYF